These 16 T cell receptor beta chains share one sample of origin, sequenced in a study of human T cells and chemical hapten exposure. Time point reported: patch test 2, 6 weeks after DPC sensitization. Treatment reported: therapeutic diphenylcyclopropenone sensitization with weekly scalp DPC. TCRdb called the RACE reads again in MiXCR, with one record for every CDR3 protein. The sample contains around 360,000 distinct CDR3 sequences, roughly 6.3% of which appear only once. The source material was whole blood, sampled in connection with sensitization to the hapten diphenylcyclopropenone (DPC). The source is a woman between 18 and 30 years old with alopecia areata. Some clones in this sample may be carry-over from other donors' samples.

The sample holds many counts of this clonotype. The V call is TRBV14, the J call TRBJ2-7; D not resolved. V lost 6 bases and J 2 bases, leaving 5 bases between the germline ends. The CDR3 has 11 amino acids. CDR1 and CDR2 from the germline V gene are SGHDN and FVKESK. CDR3 sequence reads: CASSHTYEQYF. CDR3 nucleotides: TGTGCCAGCAGTCACACCTACGAGCAGTACTTC.

This clonotype was seen a handful of times. The gene calls are TRBV25-1 and TRBJ2-7; TRBD1 agrees at 7 bases. The CDR3 runs to 16 residues. V shed 3 bases and J 6 bases; nucleotides not matched to a gene: 14. CDR1 MGHDK and CDR2 SYGVNS come from the germline V gene. CDR3 region: CASSDGVTGDRGEQYF. In DNA form, the CDR3 reads TGTGCCAGCAGTGACGGAGTCACAGGGGATCGGGGCGAGCAGTACTTC.

Comments on this clonotype: This may be a read error, as it is one base from a much larger clone. The genes are TRBV7-3 and TRBJ1-6; no definite D call. Germline CDR1 is SGHTA and CDR2 is FQGTGA. This CDR3 region has 16 residues. Trimming took 4 bases from V and 8 from J, leaving 18 bases between them. CDR3 in amino acids: CASSSDADRVYSPLHF. The CDR3 DNA sequence: TGTGCCAGCAGCTCGGACGCGGATAGAGTATATTCACCCCTCCACTTT.

The chain employs TRBV12-3 or TRBV12-4 and TRBJ1-3; D ambiguous. Deletions cut 8 bases from V and 0 bases from J, with 11 bases between. The CDR3 length is 14 residues. CDR3 sequence reads: CASLVESSGNTIYF. The DNA of the CDR3 is TGTGCCAGCCTCGTGGAGAGCTCTGGAAACACCATATATTTT.

This chain uses TRBV7-3 with TRBJ1-3; D is unresolved. V was clipped by 1 base and J by 0 bases, with 10 bases between them. The germline V gene has CDR1 SGHTA and CDR2 FQGTGA. The CDR3 sequence is 16 residues long. The CDR3 sequence: CASSLIRLRSGNTIYF. The DNA of the CDR3 is TGTGCCAGCAGCTTAATCAGGCTCCGCTCTGGAAACACCATATATTTT.

This clonotype was seen a handful of times. The gene calls are TRBV4-2 and TRBJ1-3, with a tentative D call TRBD1 (5 bases). The CDR3 loop spans 18 amino acids. Germline lookup yields CDR1 LGHNA and CDR2 YNFKEQ. V was shortened by 1 base and J by 5 bases, with 21 bases between the two germline ends. This chain's CDR3 is CASSQVSFSEQGRNTIYF. The CDR3 DNA follows: TGTGCCAGCAGCCAAGTATCCTTCTCCGAGCAGGGTAGAAACACCATATATTTT.

This clonotype was seen many times. The J gene is TRBJ2-7, the V gene TRBV28, with D unclear. There are 12 residues in the CDR3. V was pared by 6 bases and J by 2 bases, with 8 bases between. CDR1 MDHEN and CDR2 SYDVKM come from the germline V gene. This CDR3 is CASSRGAYEQYF. CDR3 sequence (DNA): TGTGCCAGCAGCCGAGGAGCCTACGAGCAGTACTTC.

This clonotype occurred many times. V is TRBV4-2 and J is TRBJ1-6; D might be TRBD1 (5 bases). The CDR3 spans 16 residues. CDR1 LGHNA and CDR2 YNFKEQ come from the germline V gene. The germline V and J ends were trimmed by 1 base and 10 bases, with 17 bases remaining between them. The CDR3 DNA sequence: TGTGCCAGCAGCCAAGCCGGGGACCGTAATGGGTCACCCCTCCACTTT. This gives the protein CASSQAGDRNGSPLHF.

At least ten counts were recorded for this clonotype. The chain combines TRBV14 with TRBJ1-4; TRBD1 matches at 7 bases. The CDR3 is 15 amino acids. V lost 4 bases, J lost 6 bases, and 8 bases stayed unmatched. Looked up from germline, CDR1 is SGHDN and CDR2 is FVKESK. The CDR3 here is CASSPRTGGDEKLFF. The CDR3 DNA reads TGTGCCAGCAGCCCGCGGACAGGAGGGGATGAAAAACTGTTTTTT.

This clonotype has a count of ten or more. The genes are TRBV7-8 and TRBJ1-1; possible D gene TRBD1, 5 bases. The CDR3 has 14 amino acids. With 5 bases removed from V and 0 bases from J, the gap between germline ends came to 10 bases. Germline CDR1 and CDR2: SGHVS and FQNEAQ. CDR3 amino acids: CASSLTTVNTEAFF. In nucleotides, the CDR3 is TGTGCCAGCAGCCTAACGACAGTGAACACTGAAGCTTTCTTT. The variable domain in full, completed from reference TRBV7-8 and TRBJ1-1, reads GAGVSQSPRYKVAKRGQDVALRCDPISGHVSLFWYQQALGQGPEFLTYFQNEAQLDKSGLPSDRFFAERPEGSVSTLKIQRTQQEDSAVYLCASSLTTVNTEAFFGQGTRLTVV.

Turning to this clonotype: This may come from a read error, since a much larger clone is one base off. V and J are TRBV11-1 and TRBJ2-7; D ambiguous. The length of the CDR3 is 12 residues. V was shortened by 4 bases and J by 6 bases, with 10 bases between the two germline ends. Germline CDR1 is SGHAT and CDR2 is FQDESV (reference sequence). This CDR3 reads CASSSDQSEQYF. CDR3 DNA: TGTGCCAGCAGCTCTGATCAGAGCGAGCAGTACTTC.

The CDR3 DNA reads as TGCAGCGTTGTTACCCACGCCTACGAGCAGTACTTC. Amino acids: CSVVTHAYEQYF. V is TRBV29-1 and J is TRBJ2-7; the D is unclear. This CDR3 contains 12 residues. CDR1 SQVTM and CDR2 ANQGSEA come from the germline V gene. Trimming took 4 bases from V and 2 from J, leaving 9 bases between them.

The chain uses TRBV7-9 and TRBJ1-4; D gene uncertain. Germline lookup yields CDR1 SEHNR and CDR2 FQNEAQ (reference sequence). CDR3 length: 16 amino acids. V was cut by 2 bases and J by 0 bases, with 10 bases left in between. The chain's CDR3 is CASSLRSDATNEKLFF. DNA for the CDR3: TGTGCCAGCAGCTTACGCAGTGATGCAACTAATGAAAAACTGTTTTTT.

This clonotype showed up many times. The chain is built from TRBV20-1 and TRBJ2-3; no firm D call. Germline V gene data show CDR1 as DFQATT and CDR2 as SNEGSKA (reference sequence). CDR3 length: 14 residues. The V gene lost 6 bases and the J gene lost 0 bases, with 13 bases spanning the gap. The CDR3 loop is CSAKTDPSTDTQYF. CDR3 nucleotides: TGCAGTGCAAAGACCGATCCTAGCACAGATACGCAGTATTTT.

This clonotype occurred a few times. The rearrangement uses TRBV4-1 and TRBJ2-2; D is tentatively TRBD1 or TRBD2 (6 bases each). CDR3 size: 17 residues. Germline-derived CDR1 and CDR2 are MGHRA and YSYEKL. With 1 base removed from V and 4 bases from J, the gap between germline ends came to 16 bases. CDR3 nucleotides: TGCGCCAGCAGCCAAGGACTACAGGGAGGTCGCACCGGGGAGCTGTTTTTT. This encodes CASSQGLQGGRTGELFF.

Ten or more counts support this clonotype. This sequence joins TRBV20-1 and TRBJ1-2; D possibly corresponds to TRBD1 (5 bases). The CDR3 has 13 amino acids. The germline gives CDR1 DFQATT, CDR2 SNEGSKA (reference sequence). V was trimmed by 1 base and J by 5 bases, leaving 11 bases between them. The CDR3 DNA is TGCAGTGCTAGAGTAGAAGGGGAGTATGGCTACACCTTC. Translated, it gives CSARVEGEYGYTF.